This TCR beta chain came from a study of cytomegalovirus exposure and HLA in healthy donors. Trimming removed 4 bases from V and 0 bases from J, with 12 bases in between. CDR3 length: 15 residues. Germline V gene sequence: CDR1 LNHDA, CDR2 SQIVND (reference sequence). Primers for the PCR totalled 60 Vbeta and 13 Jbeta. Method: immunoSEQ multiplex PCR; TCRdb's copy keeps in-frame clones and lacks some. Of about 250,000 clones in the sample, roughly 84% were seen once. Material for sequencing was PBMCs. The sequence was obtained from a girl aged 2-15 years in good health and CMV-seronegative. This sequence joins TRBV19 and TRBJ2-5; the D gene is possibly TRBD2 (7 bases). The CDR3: CASSSGGRYQETQYF. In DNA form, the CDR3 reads TGTGCCAGTAGTAGCGGGGGCCGGTACCAAGAGACCCAGTACTTC.